This T cell receptor beta chain was captured by sequencing in a study of post-analysis software for immune sequencing data. As for the study in general: The cohort encompassed relapsing-remitting, secondary progressive and progressive-relapsing multiple sclerosis disease courses. Points from the study as a whole: Samples sharing a preparation batch grouped tightly together when assessed by F measure. When compared against controls, multiple sclerosis patients showed significantly lower normalized Chao1 diversity. TRBV segments more frequent in patients than in controls numbered several and included TRBV5-6, TRBV5-1 and TRBV20-1.

The authors incorporated unique molecular identifiers into the TCR beta cDNA libraries. Using its own MiXCR run on the PCR reads, TCRdb lists one record per CDR3 protein. The sample shows approximately 730,000 distinct CDR3 sequences, about 43% of them seen only once. The CDR3 consists of 12 residues. Germline V gene sequence: CDR1 SEHNR, CDR2 FQNEAQ (reference sequence). To note about this clonotype: The antigen remains undetermined.

The rearrangement joins TRBV7-9 to TRBJ2-4; D gene ambiguous. With the DNA end fitting TRBJ2-5 better, the J assignment may be wrong. This clonotype was obtained from a girl aged 5-17 years with multiple sclerosis. Sequences were obtained from blood. The CDR3 region is CASSPQVETQYF. CDR3 in DNA: TGTGCCAGCAGCCCCCAGGTAGAGACCCAGTACTTC.